The 5 T cell receptor beta chains below all came from one sample that was sequenced in a study of blood T cell repertoires in COVID-19. TCRdb's table, derived via immunoSEQ multiplex PCR, lists solely in-frame clones and lacks some. Of 400,000 or so clones in the sample, roughly 86% were seen once. What was sequenced was PBMCs or T cells enriched from blood (not recorded which). These receptors were obtained from a woman aged 35 to 49 with acute COVID-19.

This sequence joins TRBV7-9 and TRBJ1-1; possibly TRBD1 for D (5 bases). Looked up from germline, CDR1 is SEHNR and CDR2 is FQNEAQ (reference sequence). V was trimmed by 5 bases and J by 4 bases, leaving 17 bases between them. CDR3 length: 15 residues. The CDR3 protein is CASSASGGSGTEAFF. The CDR3 region has the DNA TGTGCCAGCAGCGCCTCGGGGGGATCAGGCACTGAAGCTTTCTTT.

The rearrangement joins TRBV4-1 to TRBJ2-7; 9 nucleotides match TRBD2. This CDR3 is built from 18 residues. V lost 1 base and J lost 5; bases outside the gene matches: 15. Germline CDR1 is MGHRA and CDR2 is YSYEKL. CDR3 sequence reads: CASSQGRAGGPRRNEQYF. The DNA of the CDR3 is TGCGCCAGCAGCCAAGGTCGGGCGGGGGGGCCCCGTAGGAACGAGCAGTACTTC.

The V call is TRBV6-5, the J call TRBJ2-5, with D maybe TRBD1 (8 bases). The CDR3 extends over 12 amino acids. The germline CDR1 and CDR2 sequences are MNHEY and SVGAGI. V lost 6 bases, J lost 5 bases, and 10 bases lay in between. The CDR3 spells CASRQGGETQYF. CDR3 in DNA: TGTGCCAGCAGACAGGGGGGGGAGACCCAGTACTTC.

This CDR3 is CAMQGSGYTF. The CDR3 DNA follows: TGTGCCATGCAGGGGAGCGGCTACACCTTC. The rearrangement links TRBV5-3 to TRBJ1-2; TRBD1 is a possible D gene (6 bases). TRBV5-3 has ORF status, its function being uncertain. The CDR3 runs to 10 residues. Trimming removed 9 bases at V and 8 bases at J, with 11 bases between.

This sequence joins TRBV4-1 and TRBJ2-7; maybe TRBD2 (6 bases). V was pared by 0 bases and J by 0 bases, with 9 bases between. The CDR3 has 15 amino acids. The germline V gene encodes CDR1 MGHRA and CDR2 YSYEKL. CDR3 sequence: CASSQDRRDSYEQYF. Here the CDR3 DNA reads TGCGCCAGCAGCCAAGATCGGCGGGACTCCTACGAGCAGTACTTC.